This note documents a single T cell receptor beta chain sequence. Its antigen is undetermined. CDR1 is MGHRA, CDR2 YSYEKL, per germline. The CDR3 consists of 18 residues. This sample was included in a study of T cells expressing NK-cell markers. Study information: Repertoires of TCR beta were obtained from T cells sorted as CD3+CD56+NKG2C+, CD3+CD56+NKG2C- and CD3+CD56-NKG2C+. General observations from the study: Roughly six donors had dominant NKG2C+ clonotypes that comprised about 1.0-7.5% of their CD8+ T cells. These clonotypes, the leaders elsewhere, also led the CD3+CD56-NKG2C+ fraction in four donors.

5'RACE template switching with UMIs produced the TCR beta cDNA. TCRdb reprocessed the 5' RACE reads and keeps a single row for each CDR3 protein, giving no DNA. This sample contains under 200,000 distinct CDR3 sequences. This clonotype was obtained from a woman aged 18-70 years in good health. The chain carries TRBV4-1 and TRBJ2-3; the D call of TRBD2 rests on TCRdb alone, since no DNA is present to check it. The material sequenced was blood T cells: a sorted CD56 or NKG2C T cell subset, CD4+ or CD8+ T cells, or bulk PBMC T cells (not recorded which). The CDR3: CASSFDHPSGGETDTQYF.